This is a list of T cell receptor beta chains from one sample in a study of molecular identifiers for immune sequencing clone quantification. TCRdb reanalysed the PCR reads using MiXCR and keeps one entry per CDR3 protein. The table shows about half a million distinct CDR3 sequences, with 20% to 25% occurring only once. Sequencing was done on a sample of naive CD8+ T cells from blood, with Jurkat cell RNA spiked in. The receptors were gathered from a human donor in good health. Some libraries in this study had Jurkat cell RNA spiked in. Each CDR3 is given with its conserved first and last residue. The order of the fields is J gene, clone size, V gene, D gene, CDR3 DNA, CDR3 protein. A D gene is named only where the DNA matches it firmly. Rows may omit the clone size; those that give it use once, few, many or a size class.

>TRBJ2-5|NA|TRBV6-5|NA
TGTGCCAGCAGTTACTCGAGGTTGCCAGGGCCGGGCGAGACCCAGTACTTC
CASSYSRLPGPGETQYF
>TRBJ2-7|few|TRBV6-1|TRBD2
TGTGCCAGCAGTGAGGGGGGGTCGGGTGAGCAGTACTTC
CASSEGGSGEQYF
>TRBJ1-4|NA|TRBV12-3/TRBV12-4|NA
TGTGCCAGCAGCCTGAATGAAGAACTGTTTTTT
CASSLNEELFF
>TRBJ1-4|few|TRBV7-6|NA
TGTGCCAGCACTCCGGGGACCCCGGATGAAAAACTGTTTTTT
CASTPGTPDEKLFF
>TRBJ1-2|NA|TRBV2|TRBD1
TGTGCCAGCAGTCCCCGGACAGGTTATTATGGCTACACCTTC
CASSPRTGYYGYTF
>TRBJ2-6|NA|TRBV18|TRBD1
TGTGCCAGCTCGACAGGGGTCTACTCTGGGGCCAACGTCCTGACTTTC
CASSTGVYSGANVLTF
>TRBJ1-4|many|TRBV5-1|NA
TGCGCCAGCAGCTTTGTCAGCCCAACTAATGAAAAACTGTTTTTT
CASSFVSPTNEKLFF
>TRBJ2-1|few|TRBV6-2/TRBV6-3|NA
TGTGCCAGCACGAGAAGGGCGCGAGATGAGCAGTTCTTC
CASTRRARDEQFF
>TRBJ1-5|many|TRBV29-1|TRBD1
TGCAGCGTTGGGACAGGGGGCTTGAACAATCAGCCCCAGCATTTT
CSVGTGGLNNQPQHF
>TRBJ1-2|many|TRBV7-2|TRBD1
TGTGCCAGCAGCCCTACAACAGGGGGCCCCTTGGGGGGCTACACCTTC
CASSPTTGGPLGGYTF
>TRBJ1-2|many|TRBV13|TRBD1
TGTGCCAGCAGCCCCAAGACAGGGGATACCTATGGCTACACCTTC
CASSPKTGDTYGYTF
>TRBJ2-3|few|TRBV30|NA
TGTGCCTGGAAGGCGGGTACAGATACGCAGTATTTT
CAWKAGTDTQYF
>TRBJ2-5|NA|TRBV7-7|NA
TGTGCCAGCAGCCCAACGCTGAGGGAGACCCAGTACTTC
CASSPTLRETQYF
>TRBJ2-1|few|TRBV4-1|TRBD2
TGCGCCAGCAGCCACGTCACTGGTCGGGGGGATGAGCAGTTCTTC
CASSHVTGRGDEQFF
>TRBJ1-1|few|TRBV12-3/TRBV12-4|NA
TGTGCCAGCAGTTTCAGGAGGGCGGTAATGAACACTGAAGCTTTCTTT
CASSFRRAVMNTEAFF
>TRBJ2-3|few|TRBV7-6|TRBD2
TGTGCCAGCAGCTGGACTAGCGGGGGGGGTTATGGCACAGATACGCAGTATTTT
CASSWTSGGGYGTDTQYF
>TRBJ2-7|many|TRBV7-9|TRBD1
TGTGCCAGCAGCGACGGACAGGGAATCGTCTCCGAGCAGTACTTC
CASSDGQGIVSEQYF
>TRBJ1-1|many|TRBV6-5|NA
TGTGCCAGCAGTGAGGGACTTCGGACTGAAGCTTTCTTT
CASSEGLRTEAFF
>TRBJ2-3|many|TRBV14|NA
TGTGCCAGCAGCCAGGTGCGCACTGCGGGGACAGATACGCAGTATTTT
CASSQVRTAGTDTQYF
>TRBJ2-7|few|TRBV20-1|NA
TGCAGTGCTAGCCAAGGGGCAGCCTACGAGCAGTACTTC
CSASQGAAYEQYF
>TRBJ2-1|NA|TRBV19|TRBD2
TGTGCCAGTAGTATATCGGACTGGGGGGGTGAGCAGTTCTTC
CASSISDWGGEQFF
>TRBJ1-3|NA|TRBV28|TRBD1
TGTGCCAGCGGTTTAATTCCAGGGGGCACTGGAAACACCATATATTTT
CASGLIPGGTGNTIYF
>TRBJ2-1|NA|TRBV12-3/TRBV12-4|TRBD2
TGTGCCAGCAGTTTAGAGGCGGGGGGCTACAATGAGCAGTTCTTC
CASSLEAGGYNEQFF
>TRBJ2-7|many|TRBV14|NA
TGTGCCAGCAGCCAAGTCTACAGGGCCTACGAGCAGTACTTC
CASSQVYRAYEQYF
>TRBJ1-1|many|TRBV29-1|NA
TGCAGCGTTGAGCTGGCAACTGAAGCTTTCTTT
CSVELATEAFF
>TRBJ2-4|many|TRBV7-9|TRBD1
TGTGCCAGCAGCCCGACGACAGGGCGGGCCAAAAACATTCAGTACTTC
CASSPTTGRAKNIQYF
>TRBJ2-7|NA|TRBV27|NA
TGTGCCAGCAGTTCACTCCCGGGCGCCGGTCCAGGGGTTACCTACGAGCAGTACTTC
CASSSLPGAGPGVTYEQYF
>TRBJ2-3|NA|TRBV10-3|NA
TGTGCCATCAGTTCCCGGGACCCCGCCGAAACAGATACGCAGTATTTT
CAISSRDPAETDTQYF
>TRBJ2-1|many|TRBV4-1|TRBD1
TGCGCCAGCAGCCAGAGACAGGGGATTCTAAATGAGCAGTTCTTC
CASSQRQGILNEQFF
>TRBJ2-6|few|TRBV27|TRBD1
TGTGCCAGCAGTTGGGGACAGGGGGCCAACGTCCTGACTTTC
CASSWGQGANVLTF
>TRBJ2-1|NA|TRBV13|TRBD2
TGTGCCAGCTGTCTGGGACTAGCTTCAAATGAGCAGTTCTTC
CASCLGLASNEQFF
>TRBJ1-6|many|TRBV6-5|TRBD1
TGTGCCAGCAGTTATTCAAGGGGACAGGGCACCGGACCCCTCCACTTT
CASSYSRGQGTGPLHF
>TRBJ2-5|NA|TRBV4-3|NA
TGCGCCAGCAGCCAAGGAAGGTGGGGCGGGACATTTACCCAGTACTTC
CASSQGRWGGTFTQYF
>TRBJ2-4|NA|TRBV28|NA
TGTGCCAACAGTTTACACAGGGTTCGTGACATTCAGTACTTC
CANSLHRVRDIQYF
>TRBJ2-3|many|TRBV15|NA
TGTGCCACCAGCAGTACAGAGGGGGGCGCGGCTTCAGATACGCAGTATTTT
CATSSTEGGAASDTQYF
>TRBJ2-7|NA|TRBV5-4|NA
TGTGCCAGCGGCTTGAGTCCCCCGATGTCCTACGAGCAGTACTTC
CASGLSPPMSYEQYF
>TRBJ1-1|once|TRBV2|NA
TGTGCCAGCAACCCCATTAGAGCTGAAGCTTCCTTT
CASNPIRAEASF
>TRBJ2-1|NA|TRBV6-2/TRBV6-3|TRBD2
TGTGCCAGCAGTTACGCCCCGACTAGCTATTACAATGAGCAGTTCTTC
CASSYAPTSYYNEQFF
>TRBJ1-1|many|TRBV20-1|NA
TGCAGTGCTATACGGATGAACACTGAAGCTTTCTTT
CSAIRMNTEAFF
>TRBJ2-7|many|TRBV20-1|TRBD1
TGCAGTGCTAGGAGAGGACAGGACTACGAGCAGTACTTC
CSARRGQDYEQYF
>TRBJ2-1|many|TRBV7-2|TRBD2
TGTGCCAGCAGCTTAGACCGGACTAGCGGCCGGTATGAGCAGTTCTTC
CASSLDRTSGRYEQFF